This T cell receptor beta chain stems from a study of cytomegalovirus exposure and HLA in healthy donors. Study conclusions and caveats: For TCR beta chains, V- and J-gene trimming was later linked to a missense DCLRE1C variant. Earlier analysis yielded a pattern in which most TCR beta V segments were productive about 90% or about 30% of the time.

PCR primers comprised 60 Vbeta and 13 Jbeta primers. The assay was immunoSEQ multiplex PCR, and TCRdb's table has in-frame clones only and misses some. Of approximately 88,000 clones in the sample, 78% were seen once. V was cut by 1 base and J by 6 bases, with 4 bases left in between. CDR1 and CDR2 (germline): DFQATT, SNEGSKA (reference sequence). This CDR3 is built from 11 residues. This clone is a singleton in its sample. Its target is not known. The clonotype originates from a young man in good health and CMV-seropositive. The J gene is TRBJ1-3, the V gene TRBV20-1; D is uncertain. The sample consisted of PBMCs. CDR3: CSARVVNTIYF. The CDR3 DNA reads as TGCAGTGCTAGAGTCGTAAACACCATATATTTT.